Below are 15 T cell receptor beta chains sequenced from a single sample in a study of cytomegalovirus exposure and HLA in healthy donors. Use of 60 Vbeta and 13 Jbeta primers characterized the PCR. The repertoire was sequenced with immunoSEQ multiplex PCR; TCRdb's copy has only in-frame clones and lacks some. The top ten hold 1.6% of the sample, which has about 140,000 clones, roughly 80% seen once. Source material: PBMCs. These receptor sequences come from a female donor in good health and CMV-seronegative.

As regards this clone: The sample has other DNA sequences that encode this CDR3 too. The chain joins TRBV4-1 to TRBJ1-4, with a tentative D call TRBD1 (5 bases). This CDR3 is 15 amino acids long. With 1 base removed from V and 8 bases from J, the gap between germline ends came to 14 bases. Germline assignment: CDR1 MGHRA and CDR2 YSYEKL. This chain's CDR3 is CASSQAGAGREKLFF. The CDR3 DNA reads as TGCGCCAGCAGCCAAGCAGGCGCGGGACGAGAAAAACTGTTTTTT.

The rearrangement links TRBV11-2 to TRBJ2-7, with a tentative D call TRBD2 (6 bases). CDR3 length: 13 residues. V lost 1 base, J lost 4 bases, and 8 bases lay in between. Germline V CDR1 and CDR2: SGHAT, FQNNGV. The CDR3: CASSLARGYEQYF. The CDR3 nucleotides read TGTGCCAGCAGCTTAGCCCGGGGGTACGAGCAGTACTTC.

The V call is TRBV23-1, the J call TRBJ2-2; the match to TRBD2 covers 7 bases. Being an ORF, TRBV23-1 has a function that is uncertain. This CDR3 has 15 residues. The ends lost 6 bases at V and 0 bases at J; junction bases unmatched: 4. For the CDR3, the DNA is TGCGCCAGCAGGGCTAGCGGAGCGAACACCGGGGAGCTGTTTTTT. Amino acid sequence: CASRASGANTGELFF.

In this sample, this clone turned up once. The rearrangement uses TRBV10-3 and TRBJ1-1, with a tentative D call TRBD1 (6 bases). V gave up 9 bases and J gave up 3 bases, with 14 bases separating them. Germline CDR1 ENHRY, CDR2 SYGVKD. CDR3 size: 13 residues. The CDR3 DNA sequence: TGTGCCATTACACAGGGTCGGGACACTGAAGCTTTCTTT. Protein product: CAITQGRDTEAFF.

The chain carries TRBV27 and TRBJ2-7, with D tentatively TRBD2 (5 bases). This CDR3 is 13 amino acids long. Trimming left V 3 bases short and J 4 bases short, with 10 bases between. The germline V gene has CDR1 MNHEY and CDR2 SMNVEV (reference sequence). DNA of the CDR3: TGTGCCAGCAGTTTGGAGGTCGGGTACGAGCAGTACTTC. Translation gives CASSLEVGYEQYF.

The chain joins TRBV28 to TRBJ1-1; 9 nucleotides match TRBD1. Germline CDR1 and CDR2: MDHEN and SYDVKM. Trimming at V came to 3 bases and at J to 5 bases, leaving 16 bases not matched to a gene. The CDR3 totals 18 residues. CDR3 nucleotide sequence: TGTGCCAGCAGTTTTTCGGCCGCGACAGGGGGTCGTTGGACTGAAGCTTTCTTT. Translating gives CASSFSAATGGRWTEAFF.

A few counts support this clone. This chain connects TRBV15 to TRBJ1-1; D is ambiguous. The CDR3 is 15 residues long. Trimming left V 5 bases short and J 1 base short, with 14 bases between. The germline V gene has CDR1 LNHNV and CDR2 YYDKDF (reference sequence). In DNA form, the CDR3 reads TGTGCCACCAGCCGAAGGGAGTTGGGGAACACTGAAGCTTTCTTT. Its protein is CATSRRELGNTEAFF.

The chain is built from TRBV14 and TRBJ1-2; D possibly corresponds to TRBD1 (6 bases). The CDR3 covers 14 residues. The V gene's germline CDR1 is SGHDN and CDR2 FVKESK. V lost 1 base to trimming and J lost 8 bases, with 14 bases between them. In nucleotides, the CDR3 is TGTGCCAGCAGCCAAGCGGCGGGGGCGCAAGGCTACACCTTC. It yields the protein CASSQAAGAQGYTF.

This clone was seen a single time. This chain joins TRBV7-3 and TRBJ1-2; 7 bases are a match to TRBD1. There are 14 residues in the CDR3. Trimming at V came to 6 bases and at J to 4 bases, leaving 8 bases not matched to a gene. Germline lookup yields CDR1 SGHTA and CDR2 FQGTGA. The CDR3: CASSSDRASYGYTF. The CDR3 DNA follows: TGTGCCAGCAGTTCTGACAGGGCTAGCTATGGCTACACCTTC.

This clone has only one observation. V is TRBV27 and J is TRBJ2-1; 14 bases align to TRBD2. The CDR3 is 18 amino acids. V trimming: 2 bases; J trimming: 2 bases; junction bases outside the gene matches: 5. CDR1 is MNHEY and CDR2 is SMNVEV in the germline V gene (reference sequence). The CDR3 bases are TGTGCCAGCAGTTTAGGACTAGCGGGGGGCCAACCCTACAATGAGCAGTTCTTC. Amino acid sequence: CASSLGLAGGQPYNEQFF.

The genes are TRBV6-4 and TRBJ2-2, with D maybe TRBD1 (5 bases). From germline, CDR1 is MRHNA and CDR2 SNTAGT. The CDR3 is 14 residues long. Trimming stripped 8 bases from V and 0 bases from J, with 10 bases between. The DNA of the CDR3 is TGTGCCAGCCAGGGAACAGCGAACACCGGGGAGCTGTTTTTT. Protein sequence: CASQGTANTGELFF.

In DNA, the CDR3 is TGTGCCAGCAGTGAAAAACTGATGGGACAGGGCTATGGCTACACCTTC. Its translation is CASSEKLMGQGYGYTF. The J gene is TRBJ1-2, the V gene TRBV6-1; 9 bases line up with TRBD1. J gave up 4 bases and V 2 bases, and 8 bases lay outside the gene matches. Germline CDR1 MNHNS, CDR2 SASEGT. This CDR3 is 16 amino acids long.

In nucleotides, the CDR3 is TGTGCCAGCAGCATACAGGGTTGTGGCTACACCTTC. This gives the protein CASSIQGCGYTF. The chain is built from TRBV5-6 and TRBJ1-2, with a possible D match to TRBD1 (6 bases). Germline CDR1 reads SGHDT; CDR2 reads YYEEEE. V lost 4 bases, J lost 7 bases, and 11 bases lay in between. The CDR3 spans 12 residues.

This sequence joins TRBV5-1 and TRBJ1-1; a weak D match, TRBD1 (5 bases). This CDR3 has 16 amino acids. Trimming removed 0 bases from V and 1 base from J, with 13 bases in between. CDR1 and CDR2 from the germline V gene are SGHRS and YFSETQ. The CDR3 DNA follows: TGCGCCAGCAGCTTGGTCGGGGGGGTCCAGAACACTGAAGCTTTCTTT. Protein: CASSLVGGVQNTEAFF.

The CDR3 spells CASSSGQVYEQYF. The CDR3, as DNA: TGTGCCAGCAGCTCAGGACAAGTCTACGAGCAGTACTTC. The V gene is TRBV21-1, the J gene TRBJ2-7; the table's D call TRBD1 went unverified against the DNA. TRBV21-1 is a pseudogene. The CDR3 is 13 amino acids.